These 10 T cell receptor beta chains came from one sample sequenced in a study of T cells in Graves' hyperthyroidism and ophthalmopathy. Using RNA transcripts as the source, TCR beta CDR3 regions were amplified. HTBI primers were the set used in a first-round RT-PCR of the TCR CDR3. TCRdb re-analysed the multiplex PCR reads in MiXCR, keeping a single row per CDR3 protein. Found here are a few hundred thousand distinct CDR3 sequences, about 15% of them singletons; the top ten hold approximately 32%. The sample was blood. Receptors were obtained from a woman aged 25 to 39 with Graves' hyperthyroidism.

Concerning this clonotype itself: At one of its ends the junction is not consistent with the germline gene, which may arise from a read error. The gene calls are TRBV27 and TRBJ1-6; 10 bases agree with TRBD1. Germline loops: CDR1 MNHEY, CDR2 SMNVEV (reference sequence). The CDR3 covers 17 residues. CDR3 DNA: TGTGCCTGCAGTTTATCGGAGACAGGGGGCCTGGGTTCACCCCTCCACTTT. Translating it yields CACSLSETGGLGSPLHF.

The gene calls are TRBV25-1 and TRBJ2-2, with 9 bases matching TRBD1. The CDR3 is made up of 17 amino acids. V lost 3 bases, J lost 0 bases, and 5 bases stayed unmatched. Germline CDR1 reads MGHDK; CDR2 reads SYGVNS. CDR3 DNA: TGTGCCAGCAGTGAGGGACAGGGCCACCCGAACACCGGGGAGCTGTTTTTT. Amino acid sequence: CASSEGQGHPNTGELFF. Looking up the rest from reference TRBV25-1 and TRBJ2-2 gives the full variable domain: EADIYQTPRYLVIGTGKKITLECSQTMGHDKMYWYQQDPGMELHLIHYSYGVNSTEKGDLSSESTVSRIRTEHFPLTLESARPSHTSQYLCASSEGQGHPNTGELFFGEGSRLTVL.

This clonotype was found a few times. The CDR3 region is CATTGTSDYGYTF. The CDR3 DNA sequence: TGTGCCACCACCGGGACGTCGGACTATGGCTACACCTTC. This chain links TRBV24-1 with TRBJ1-2, with D possibly being TRBD1 (5 bases). The CDR3 extends over 13 amino acids. V was trimmed by 8 bases and J by 3 bases, leaving 12 bases between them. Germline assignment: CDR1 KGHDR and CDR2 SFDVKD.

This clonotype was observed at least ten times. The V gene is TRBV6-5, the J gene TRBJ2-1; D is uncertain. The germline gives CDR1 MNHEY, CDR2 SVGAGI. The CDR3 is 17 residues long. Trimming stripped 2 bases from V and 0 bases from J, with 14 bases between. CDR3 amino acids: CASSYGVYRNSYNEQFF. In DNA, the CDR3 is TGTGCCAGCAGTTACGGGGTTTATCGGAACTCCTACAATGAGCAGTTCTTC.

This clonotype was seen ten or more times. The V and J genes are TRBV30 and TRBJ2-7; a possible D gene is TRBD1 (5 bases). The germline V gene encodes CDR1 GTSNPN and CDR2 SVGIG (reference sequence). The CDR3 is made up of 16 amino acids. V was shortened by 2 bases and J by 2 bases, with 19 bases between the two germline ends. CDR3 residues: CAWSTGWGLLAYEQYF. The CDR3 nucleotides are TGTGCCTGGAGTACTGGATGGGGCCTTCTTGCCTACGAGCAGTACTTC.

This clonotype appeared once. The gene calls are TRBV9 and TRBJ2-1, with a weak D call TRBD1 (6 bases). Germline CDR1 reads SGDLS; CDR2 reads YYNGEE. V gave up 0 bases and J gave up 12 bases, with 13 bases separating them. The CDR3 covers 13 residues. The CDR3 nucleotides read TGTGCCAGCAGCGTAGAAGCTGAGGGGGTGCAGTTCTTC. It translates to CASSVEAEGVQFF.

The chain joins TRBV19 to TRBJ2-1; D is unresolved. Germline V gene lookup returns CDR1 LNHDA and CDR2 SQIVND (reference sequence). This CDR3 has 14 residues. Trimming removed 3 bases from V and 1 base from J, with 7 bases in between. As DNA, the CDR3 is TGTGCCAGTAGTATGACGGGTTCCTACAATGAGCAGTTCTTC. As protein: CASSMTGSYNEQFF. The variable domain in full, with the rest retrieved from reference TRBV19 and TRBJ2-1, is DGGITQSPKYLFRKEGQNVTLSCEQNLNHDAMYWYRQDPGQGLRLIYYSQIVNDFQKGDIAEGYSVSREKKESFPLTVTSAQKNPTAFYLCASSMTGSYNEQFFGPGTRLTVL.

V gene TRBV20-1 combines with J gene TRBJ1-4; no reliable D call. The V and J ends lost 0 bases and 4 bases respectively, with 9 bases between them. Germline V gene sequence: CDR1 DFQATT, CDR2 SNEGSKA (reference sequence). This CDR3 is 14 amino acids long. Here the CDR3 DNA reads TGCAGTGCTAGAGACACTGGGATTAATGAAAAACTGTTTTTT. This translates into CSARDTGINEKLFF.

The chain combines TRBV29-1 with TRBJ2-5; D remains ambiguous. Germline V gives CDR1 SQVTM, CDR2 ANQGSEA. Trimming stripped 6 bases from V and 4 bases from J, with 18 bases between. The CDR3 has 14 residues. In nucleotides, the CDR3 is TGCAGCGTAGCGTCCAGGCGGAATGGAGAGACCCAGTACTTC. Protein sequence: CSVASRRNGETQYF.

The V call is TRBV7-9, the J call TRBJ2-5; 12 nucleotides match TRBD2. CDR1 and CDR2 (germline): SEHNR, FQNEAQ (reference sequence). Losses at the gene ends were 1 base for V and 5 bases for J; bases not matched to a gene: 2. CDR3 length: 15 amino acids. CDR3 loop: CASSLDLAGGETQYF. The DNA of the CDR3 is TGTGCCAGCAGCTTAGACCTAGCGGGAGGGGAGACCCAGTACTTC.